Each of the 23 T cell receptor beta chains below was sequenced from the same sample in a study of blood T cell repertoires in COVID-19. Sequencing used immunoSEQ multiplex PCR; TCRdb keeps in-frame clones, though not all of them. In the table there are 150,000 to 200,000 clones, 70% to 90% of which are singletons. Sequenced sample: peripheral blood. Receptors were obtained from a man aged 55 to 69 with acute or convalescent COVID-19.

The gene calls are TRBV2 and TRBJ1-5, with 8 positions matching TRBD1. V was pared by 4 bases and J by 2 bases, with 4 bases of the junction left unmatched. The CDR3 runs to 15 residues. Germline V lookup: CDR1 SNHLY, CDR2 FYNNEI. CDR3 nucleotide sequence: TGTGCCAGCAGTGGACAGGGGAGAGGCAATCAGCCCCAGCATTTT. Amino acids: CASSGQGRGNQPQHF.

This chain links TRBV9 with TRBJ2-7; the match to TRBD1 covers 7 bases. Germline V gene lookup returns CDR1 SGDLS and CDR2 YYNGEE. J lost 7 bases, V lost 4 bases, and 11 bases had no gene match. The CDR3 totals 14 residues. The CDR3 is CASSSGTVGGEQYF. CDR3 in DNA: TGTGCCAGCAGCTCCGGGACAGTCGGCGGTGAGCAGTACTTC.

This chain uses TRBV18 with TRBJ2-1, with D perhaps TRBD1 (7 bases). Between the trimmed V and J ends, which lost 1 base and 9 bases, there was a span of 10 bases. There are 13 residues in the CDR3. The germline V gene encodes CDR1 KGHSH and CDR2 LQKENI. The CDR3 spells CASSPRRDSEQFF. The CDR3 DNA reads TGTGCCAGCTCACCACGGCGGGACAGTGAGCAGTTCTTC.

The chain uses TRBV9 and TRBJ1-1, with 7 bases lining up with TRBD1. The CDR3 length is 14 residues. Germline V lookup: CDR1 SGDLS, CDR2 YYNGEE. V was clipped by 3 bases and J by 12 bases; unmatched bases: 14. The CDR3 coding sequence is TGTGCCAGCAGCGCATCGCCGACAGGGATGGAAACTTTCTTT. Its translation: CASSASPTGMETFF. The complete variable domain, with remaining parts taken from reference TRBV9 and TRBJ1-1, reads DSGVTQTPKHLITATGQRVTLRCSPRSGDLSVYWYQQSLDQGLQFLIQYYNGEERAKGNILERFSAQQFPDLHSELNLSSLELGDSALYFCASSASPTGMETFFGQGTRLTVV.

The rearrangement links TRBV9 to TRBJ2-3, with TRBD2 identical over 9 bases. CDR3 length equals 15 residues. The V gene end was trimmed by 4 bases and the J gene end by 4 bases; junction bases not matched to a gene: 7. Germline CDR1 SGDLS, CDR2 YYNGEE. The CDR3 spells CASSREGLASDTQYF. The DNA of the CDR3 is TGTGCCAGCAGCCGCGAGGGACTAGCTTCAGATACGCAGTATTTT.

The gene calls are TRBV5-1 and TRBJ2-3; 12 bases line up with TRBD2. This CDR3 is built from 15 residues. V was clipped by 6 bases and J by 4 bases; unmatched bases: 6. CDR1 is SGHRS and CDR2 is YFSETQ in the germline V gene. CDR3: CASTPLAGGPDTQYF. The DNA for the CDR3 is TGCGCCAGCACCCCCCTAGCGGGAGGGCCAGATACGCAGTATTTT.

This clone was observed once. The V and J genes are TRBV4-1 and TRBJ1-6; 8 bases line up with TRBD1. In germline, CDR1 is MGHRA, CDR2 YSYEKL. The CDR3 runs 15 residues. V shed 2 bases, J shed 7 bases, and the junction held 4 bases outside the gene matches. For the CDR3, the DNA is TGCGCCAGCAGCCAACCGGACAGGGCAAATTCACCCCTCCACTTT. It yields the protein CASSQPDRANSPLHF.

This chain connects TRBV19 to TRBJ1-1, with D perhaps TRBD1 (5 bases). CDR3 size: 14 residues. Germline V CDR1 and CDR2: LNHDA, SQIVND (reference sequence). The V end lost 7 bases, the J end lost 0 bases, and 12 bases lay between the germline ends. The CDR3 nucleotides read TGTGCCAGTATCGACAGCAGCATGAACACTGAAGCTTTCTTT. This gives the protein CASIDSSMNTEAFF.

V usage is TRBV7-3 and J usage is TRBJ2-2, with D possibly TRBD1 on 5 matching bases. There are 13 residues in the CDR3. Germline loops: CDR1 SGHTA, CDR2 FQGTGA. The ends were cut back, 6 bases at V and 7 bases at J, with 12 bases in the middle. CDR3 in DNA: TGTGCCAGCAGTAAGGGGTCGGGCGGGGAGCTGTTTTTT. This gives the protein CASSKGSGGELFF.

The J gene is TRBJ2-7, the V gene TRBV4-2, with 10 positions matching TRBD2. V shed 3 bases, J shed 3 bases, and the junction held 8 bases outside the gene matches. The CDR3 spans 16 residues. Germline-derived CDR1 and CDR2 are LGHNA and YNFKEQ. The CDR3 nucleotides are TGTGCCAGCAGCCAGATCCTAGCGGGGGAATACTACGAGCAGTACTTC. Protein sequence: CASSQILAGEYYEQYF.

The V and J genes are TRBV5-1 and TRBJ2-6, with D possibly matching TRBD2 (7 bases). The germline V gene has CDR1 SGHRS and CDR2 YFSETQ. V lost 7 bases to trimming and J lost 0 bases, with 23 bases between them. The CDR3 consists of 19 residues. The CDR3 nucleotides read TGCGCCAGCGAAGGGGGGGAGGGCTACTCCAGCTCTGGGGCCAACGTCCTGACTTTC. Its protein product is CASEGGEGYSSSGANVLTF. The complete variable domain, with remaining parts taken from reference TRBV5-1 and TRBJ2-6, reads KAGVTQTPRYLIKTRGQQVTLSCSPISGHRSVSWYQQTPGQGLQFLFEYFSETQRNKGNFPGRFSGRQFSNSRSEMNVSTLELGDSALYLCASEGGEGYSSSGANVLTFGAGSRLTVL.

The CDR3 nucleotides read TGCGCCAGCAGCCCACGAGGACTAGCGGGAGCGAAAGGCGAGCAGTACTTC. Encoded protein: CASSPRGLAGAKGEQYF. The chain is built from TRBV5-1 and TRBJ2-7; 13 nucleotides match TRBD2. This CDR3 spans 17 amino acids. The V and J ends lost 4 bases and 6 bases, in that order; junction bases with no gene match: 13. Germline V lookup: CDR1 SGHRS, CDR2 YFSETQ.

The chain links TRBV5-6 to TRBJ2-7; D remains ambiguous. V was trimmed by 4 bases and J by 2 bases, leaving 16 bases between them. CDR1 and CDR2 (germline): SGHDT, YYEEEE. The CDR3 consists of 15 residues. The CDR3 sequence is CASSLSSGLPYEQYF. For the CDR3, the DNA is TGTGCCAGCAGCCTGTCAAGTGGGCTTCCCTACGAGCAGTACTTC. The full variable domain, in which reference TRBV5-6 and TRBJ2-7 provide the parts outside the CDR3, is DAGVTQSPTHLIKTRGQQVTLRCSPKSGHDTVSWYQQALGQGPQFIFQYYEEEERQRGNFPDRFSGHQFPNYSSELNVNALLLGDSALYLCASSLSSGLPYEQYFGPGTRLTVT.

The sample holds one count of this clone. V and J are TRBV18 and TRBJ2-1, with 7 bases aligning to TRBD1. The CDR3 spans 13 residues. J was trimmed by 15 bases and V by 6 bases; bases with no gene match: 14. Germline V CDR1 and CDR2: KGHSH, LQKENI. CDR3 in amino acids: CASSLSDRLERFF. CDR3 bases: TGTGCCAGCTCTCTCTCGGACAGGTTAGAACGGTTCTTC.

This chain joins TRBV19 and TRBJ2-7; the match to TRBD2 covers 9 bases. V shed 7 bases and J 1 base; nucleotides not matched to a gene: 2. Per germline, CDR1 LNHDA and CDR2 SQIVND (reference sequence). The CDR3 is made up of 13 amino acids. The CDR3 sequence is CASNSGRSYEQYF. The CDR3 DNA reads as TGTGCCAGTAACAGCGGGAGGTCCTACGAGCAGTACTTC.

This rearrangement joins TRBV7-9 to TRBJ1-5, with D uncertain. V gave up 4 bases and J gave up 2 bases, with 9 bases separating them. The CDR3 has 14 residues. Germline V gene data show CDR1 as SEHNR and CDR2 as FQNEAQ (reference sequence). The CDR3 bases are TGTGCCAGCAGCTCGCAGGATGGCAATCAGCCCCAGCATTTT. Amino acid sequence: CASSSQDGNQPQHF.

The chain is built from TRBV27 and TRBJ2-4; 7 bases fit TRBD1. CDR3 length equals 16 residues. Germline-derived CDR1 and CDR2 are MNHEY and SMNVEV (reference sequence). V trimming: 5 bases; J trimming: 7 bases; junction bases outside the gene matches: 14. The CDR3: CASSGAYRGRHNIQYF. CDR3 nucleotides: TGTGCCAGCAGTGGGGCCTATAGGGGGCGGCACAACATTCAGTACTTC.

The V and J genes are TRBV2 and TRBJ1-4; 10 bases map to TRBD1. J gave up 6 bases and V 6 bases, and 4 bases lay outside the gene matches. Per the germline V gene, CDR1 is SNHLY and CDR2 is FYNNEI. This CDR3 contains 14 residues. CDR3 nucleotides: TGTGCCAGCAGGACCGGGACAGGGGATGAAAAACTGTTTTTT. This codes for CASRTGTGDEKLFF.

The CDR3 spells CASSSLGLAGWNIQYF. As DNA, the CDR3 is TGTGCCAGCAGTTCTCTGGGACTAGCGGGATGGAACATTCAGTACTTC. The V gene is TRBV27, the J gene TRBJ2-4; TRBD2 aligns across 13 bases. This CDR3 is built from 16 residues. The V gene end was trimmed by 4 bases and the J gene end by 7 bases; junction bases not matched to a gene: 7. Germline V CDR1 and CDR2: MNHEY, SMNVEV (reference sequence).

The chain employs TRBV28 and TRBJ2-1; 13 bases line up with TRBD2. From germline, CDR1 is MDHEN and CDR2 SYDVKM. V dropped 5 bases and J dropped 0; count of bases not matched to a gene: 19. CDR3 length: 22 amino acids. DNA of the CDR3: TGTGCCAGCAGTCCTATCCGGGTGGGACTCCGGACTAGCGGGAGCTCCTACAATGAGCAGTTCTTC. This translates into CASSPIRVGLRTSGSSYNEQFF.

The J gene is TRBJ1-4, the V gene TRBV19, with D tentatively TRBD1 (5 bases). The V gene's germline CDR1 is LNHDA and CDR2 SQIVND (reference sequence). CDR3 length: 12 amino acids. Deletions cut 4 bases from V and 13 bases from J, with 13 bases between. CDR3 region: CASSNLQGRLFF. CDR3 DNA: TGTGCCAGTAGTAATCTGCAGGGAAGACTGTTTTTT. The full variable domain, rest sourced from reference TRBV19 and TRBJ1-4, is DGGITQSPKYLFRKEGQNVTLSCEQNLNHDAMYWYRQDPGQGLRLIYYSQIVNDFQKGDIAEGYSVSREKKESFPLTVTSAQKNPTAFYLCASSNLQGRLFFGSGTQLSVL.

This sequence joins TRBV7-2 and TRBJ1-1; a possible D gene is TRBD1 (6 bases). The CDR3 is 15 amino acids. V was cut by 5 bases and J by 0 bases, with 13 bases left in between. Germline loops: CDR1 SGHTA, CDR2 FQGNSA. This CDR3 reads CASSTQGNMNTEAFF. CDR3 in DNA: TGTGCCAGCAGCACGCAGGGGAACATGAACACTGAAGCTTTCTTT.

A word on this clone: The sample contains more than one DNA sequence encoding this CDR3. The chain combines TRBV7-9 with TRBJ2-7, with D perhaps TRBD1 (5 bases). The ends were cut back, 1 base at V and 5 bases at J, with 12 bases in the middle. Germline CDR1 and CDR2: SEHNR and FQNEAQ (reference sequence). The CDR3 has 14 amino acids. CDR3 sequence (DNA): TGTGCCAGCAGCTTAGGTAGGGGTTTGGACGAGCAGTACTTC. This translates into CASSLGRGLDEQYF.